Below are 11 T cell receptor beta chains sequenced from a single sample in a study of T cells after yellow fever vaccination. MiXCR, applied by TCRdb to the 5' RACE reads, yields one record per CDR3 protein. The sample includes about 73,000 distinct CDR3 sequences, roughly 8% of them seen just once. Source: CD8+ T cells sorted from PBMCs, taken on the day of the yellow fever booster vaccination. These receptors all stem from a man between 25 and 39 years old who received the YFV17D yellow fever vaccine.

The table lists this clonotype with a few counts. The chain couples TRBV4-3 to TRBJ2-4; TRBD1 is a possible D gene (7 bases). The CDR3 is 17 residues long. Trimming left V 5 bases short and J 0 bases short, with 17 bases between. CDR1 is LGHNA, CDR2 YSLEER, per germline. As DNA, the CDR3 is TGCGCCAGCAGCGGCCGGGGGACAGACCTAGCCAAAAACATTCAGTACTTC. Translation: CASSGRGTDLAKNIQYF.

The chain links TRBV4-3 to TRBJ2-1, with D possibly being TRBD1 or TRBD2 (5 bases each). The CDR3 runs 18 residues. CDR1 LGHNA and CDR2 YSLEER come from the germline V gene. V gave up 1 base and J gave up 2 bases, with 18 bases separating them. The chain's CDR3 is CASSQVPPGRLTYNEQFF. In nucleotides, the CDR3 is TGCGCCAGCAGCCAAGTCCCCCCGGGACGCCTCACCTACAATGAGCAGTTCTTC.

The J gene is TRBJ1-1, the V gene TRBV6-5; no definite D call. Germline values: CDR1 MNHEY, CDR2 SVGAGI. Trimming took 0 bases from V and 3 from J, leaving 8 bases between them. This CDR3 is 14 amino acids long. As DNA, the CDR3 is TGTGCCAGCAGTTACTCGAGTTCGCACACTGAAGCTTTCTTT. Translating gives CASSYSSSHTEAFF.

This clonotype was observed at least ten times. The rearrangement joins TRBV7-2 to TRBJ2-1; TRBD2 might be the D (5 bases). The germline V and J ends were trimmed by 5 bases and 2 bases, with 10 bases remaining between them. Germline V gene data show CDR1 as SGHTA and CDR2 as FQGNSA. The CDR3 contains 14 residues. The CDR3 nucleotides are TGTGCCAGCAGCGCCGGACTGCCCTACAATGAGCAGTTCTTC. It codes for CASSAGLPYNEQFF.

This clonotype was seen ten or more times. This chain joins TRBV5-1 and TRBJ2-5; TRBD2 matches 13 bases. Germline CDR1 reads SGHRS; CDR2 reads YFSETQ. The V and J ends lost 4 bases and 0 bases, in that order; junction bases with no gene match: 6. CDR3 size: 17 residues. For the CDR3, the DNA is TGCGCCAGCAGCACGGGACTAGCGGGAAAGCACCAAGAGACCCAGTACTTC. Encoded protein: CASSTGLAGKHQETQYF.

The sample holds a few counts of this clonotype. The V call is TRBV4-3, the J call TRBJ2-7; D gene ambiguous. Germline V gives CDR1 LGHNA, CDR2 YSLEER. Trimming cost V 4 bases and J 0 bases, with 10 bases left between them. The CDR3 is 14 residues long. This CDR3 is CASSPGWGSYEQYF. The DNA of the CDR3 is TGCGCCAGCAGCCCCGGGTGGGGCTCCTACGAGCAGTACTTC.

This clonotype was seen only a few times. The chain combines TRBV6-2 or TRBV6-3 with TRBJ2-1, with 10 bases aligning to TRBD2. Germline V gene lookup returns CDR1 MNHEY and CDR2 SVGEGT. Losses at the gene ends were 5 bases for V and 3 bases for J; bases not matched to a gene: 4. The length of the CDR3 is 15 residues. The chain's CDR3 is CASSTSGNGYNEQFF. The CDR3 DNA reads TGTGCCAGCAGTACTAGCGGGAATGGCTACAATGAGCAGTTCTTC.

As to this clonotype: A single base separates this from a much larger clone, so it may be a read error. This rearrangement joins TRBV29-1 to TRBJ2-3; possibly TRBD2 for D (6 bases). The CDR3 extends over 11 amino acids. The ends were cut back, 7 bases at V and 7 bases at J, with 12 bases in the middle. Per germline, CDR1 SQVTM and CDR2 ANQGSEA. The CDR3 bases are TGCAGCGGCCTTCGGGAGTATACGCAGTATTTT. Translation: CSGLREYTQYF.

The chain joins TRBV28 to TRBJ2-4, with 7 bases lining up with TRBD1. The CDR3 length is 16 residues. The ends lost 6 bases at V and 0 bases at J; junction bases unmatched: 8. In germline, CDR1 is MDHEN, CDR2 SYDVKM. This CDR3 is CASRTGQLIAKNIQYF. As DNA, the CDR3 is TGTGCCAGCAGAACGGGACAGTTAATAGCCAAAAACATTCAGTACTTC.

The chain employs TRBV7-9 and TRBJ2-5; the D is unclear. V was pared by 1 base and J by 4 bases, with 4 bases between. The CDR3 length is 12 residues. The germline gives CDR1 SEHNR, CDR2 FQNEAQ (reference sequence). The CDR3 is CASSLVRETQYF. CDR3 nucleotides: TGTGCCAGCAGCTTAGTCAGAGAGACCCAGTACTTC.

The J gene is TRBJ1-2, the V gene TRBV7-9; 8 bases are a match to TRBD1. In germline, CDR1 is SEHNR, CDR2 FQNEAQ (reference sequence). This CDR3 region has 14 residues. Trimming took 4 bases from V and 4 from J; bases not matched to a gene: 5. The CDR3 protein is CASSSGQARYGYTF. CDR3 in DNA: TGTGCCAGCAGCTCGGGACAGGCGCGCTATGGCTACACCTTC.